The present entry profiles one T cell receptor (beta chain) with its context. Original processing methods: Amplification with reference gene primers provided the estimates of nucleated cell counts. The protocol was immunoSEQ multiplex PCR, while the TCRdb copy is restricted to in-frame clones and leaves out a portion. For V, J and clone size, that table is used; D and trimming come from the DNA. The table shows approximately 26,000 clones, with about 88% occurring only once. V dropped 6 bases and J dropped 5 bases, with 20 bases sitting between them. Looked up from germline, CDR1 is MDHEN and CDR2 is SYDVKM. The CDR3 has 16 amino acids. This specimen comes from a study of blood T cell repertoires in COVID-19. Study background: Acute-phase and convalescent COVID-19 samples originated in the United States, Italy and Spain. PBMCs, B-cell-depleted T cells, or T cells were the source of the cDNA or gDNA that made up the material.

Sequences were obtained from peripheral blood. The V gene is TRBV28, the J gene TRBJ1-5, with no clear D. The clonotype comes from a human donor with acute or convalescent COVID-19. The donor label of this sample is uncertain. CDR3 in DNA: TGTGCCAGCAGCCGAAGCCCCCATCAAGCCTATCAGCCCCAGCATTTT. Its protein product is CASSRSPHQAYQPQHF.